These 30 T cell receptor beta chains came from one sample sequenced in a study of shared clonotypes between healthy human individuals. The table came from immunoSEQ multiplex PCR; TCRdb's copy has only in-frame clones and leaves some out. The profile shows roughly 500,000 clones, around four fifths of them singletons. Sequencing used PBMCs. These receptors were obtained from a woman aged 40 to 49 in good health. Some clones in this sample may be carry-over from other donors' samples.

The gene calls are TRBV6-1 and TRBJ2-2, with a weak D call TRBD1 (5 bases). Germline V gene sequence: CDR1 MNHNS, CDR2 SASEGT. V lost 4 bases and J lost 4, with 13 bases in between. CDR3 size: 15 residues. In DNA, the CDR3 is TGTGCCAGCAGTGTACCCGACAGCATCACCGGGGAGCTGTTTTTT. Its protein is CASSVPDSITGELFF.

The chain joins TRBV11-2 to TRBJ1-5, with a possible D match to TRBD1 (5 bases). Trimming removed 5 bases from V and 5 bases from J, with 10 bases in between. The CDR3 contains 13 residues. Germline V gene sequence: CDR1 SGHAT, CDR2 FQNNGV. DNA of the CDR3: TGTGCCAGCAGCACGGGGCCGGATCAGCCCCAGCATTTT. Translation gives CASSTGPDQPQHF. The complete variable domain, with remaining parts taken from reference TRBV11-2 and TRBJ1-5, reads EAGVAQSPRYKIIEKRQSVAFWCNPISGHATLYWYQQILGQGPKLLIQFQNNGVVDDSQLPKDRFSAERLKGVDSTLKIQPAKLEDSAVYLCASSTGPDQPQHFGDGTRLSIL.

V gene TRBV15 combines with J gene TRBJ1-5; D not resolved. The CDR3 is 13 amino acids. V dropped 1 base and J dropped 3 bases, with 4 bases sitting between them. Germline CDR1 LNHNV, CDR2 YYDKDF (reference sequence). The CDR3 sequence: CATSRANNQPQHF. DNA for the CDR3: TGTGCCACCAGCAGAGCGAACAATCAGCCCCAGCATTTT.

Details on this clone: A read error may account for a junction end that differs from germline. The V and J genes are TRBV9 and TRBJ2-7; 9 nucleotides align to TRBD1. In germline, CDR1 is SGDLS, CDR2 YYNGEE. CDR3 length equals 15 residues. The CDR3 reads CASSARDREHYGQYF. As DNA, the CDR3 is TGTGCCAGCAGCGCGCGGGACAGGGAACACTACGGGCAGTACTTC.

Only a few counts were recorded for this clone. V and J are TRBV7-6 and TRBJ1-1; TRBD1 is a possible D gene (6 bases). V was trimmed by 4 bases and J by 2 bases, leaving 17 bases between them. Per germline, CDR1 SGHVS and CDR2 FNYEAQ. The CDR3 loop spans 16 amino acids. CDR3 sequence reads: CASSSPRGGSNTEAFF. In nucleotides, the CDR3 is TGTGCCAGCAGCTCACCCAGGGGAGGGAGTAACACTGAAGCTTTCTTT.

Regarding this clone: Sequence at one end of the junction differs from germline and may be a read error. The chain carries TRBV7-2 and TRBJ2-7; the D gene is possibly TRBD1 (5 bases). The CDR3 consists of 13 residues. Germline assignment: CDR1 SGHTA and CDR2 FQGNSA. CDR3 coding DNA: TGTGTCAGCAGCTTTGGCAGGGATGGCGAGCAGTACTTC. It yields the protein CVSSFGRDGEQYF.

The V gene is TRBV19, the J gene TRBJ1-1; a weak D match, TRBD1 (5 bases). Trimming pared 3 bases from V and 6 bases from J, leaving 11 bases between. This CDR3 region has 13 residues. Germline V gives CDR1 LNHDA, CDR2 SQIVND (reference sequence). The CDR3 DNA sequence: TGTGCCAGTAGTATGGGGGTAGAGGCTGAAGCTTTCTTT. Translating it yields CASSMGVEAEAFF.

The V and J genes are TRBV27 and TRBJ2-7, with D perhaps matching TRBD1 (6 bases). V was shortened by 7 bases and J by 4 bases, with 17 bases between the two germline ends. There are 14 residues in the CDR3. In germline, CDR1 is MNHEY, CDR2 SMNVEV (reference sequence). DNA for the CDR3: TGTGCCAGCACCGCGGACAGAAATTCTTACGAGCAGTACTTC. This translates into CASTADRNSYEQYF.

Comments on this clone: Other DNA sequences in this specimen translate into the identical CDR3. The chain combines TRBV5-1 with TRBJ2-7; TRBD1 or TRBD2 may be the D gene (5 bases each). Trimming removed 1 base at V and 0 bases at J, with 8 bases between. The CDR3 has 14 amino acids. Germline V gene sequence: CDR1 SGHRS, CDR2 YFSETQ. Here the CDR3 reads CASSLPGSSYEQYF. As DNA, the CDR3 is TGCGCCAGCAGCTTGCCAGGGAGCTCCTACGAGCAGTACTTC.

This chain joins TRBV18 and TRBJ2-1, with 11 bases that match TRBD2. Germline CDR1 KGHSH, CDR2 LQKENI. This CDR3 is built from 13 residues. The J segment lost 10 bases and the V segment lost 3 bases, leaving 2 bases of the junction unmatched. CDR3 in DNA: TGTGCCAGCTCACCTAGCGGGAGGGGAGAGCAGTTCTTC. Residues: CASSPSGRGEQFF.

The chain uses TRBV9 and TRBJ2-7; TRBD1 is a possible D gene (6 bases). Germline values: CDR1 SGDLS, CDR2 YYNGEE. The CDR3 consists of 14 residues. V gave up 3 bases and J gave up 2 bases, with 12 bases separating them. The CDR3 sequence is CASSARDITYEQYF. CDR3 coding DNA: TGTGCCAGCAGCGCCCGGGACATTACCTACGAGCAGTACTTC.

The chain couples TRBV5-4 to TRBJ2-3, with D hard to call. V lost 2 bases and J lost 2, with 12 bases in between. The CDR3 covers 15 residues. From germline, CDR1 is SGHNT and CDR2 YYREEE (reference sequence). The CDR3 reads CASSFDAYFTDTQYF. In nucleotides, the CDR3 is TGTGCCAGCAGCTTCGACGCATATTTCACAGATACGCAGTATTTT.

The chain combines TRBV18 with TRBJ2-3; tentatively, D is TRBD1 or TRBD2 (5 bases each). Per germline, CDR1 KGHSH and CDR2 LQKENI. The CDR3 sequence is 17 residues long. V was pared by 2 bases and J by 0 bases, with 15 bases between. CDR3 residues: CASSPSNWGSSTDTQYF. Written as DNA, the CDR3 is TGTGCCAGCTCACCATCCAACTGGGGGTCTAGCACAGATACGCAGTATTTT.

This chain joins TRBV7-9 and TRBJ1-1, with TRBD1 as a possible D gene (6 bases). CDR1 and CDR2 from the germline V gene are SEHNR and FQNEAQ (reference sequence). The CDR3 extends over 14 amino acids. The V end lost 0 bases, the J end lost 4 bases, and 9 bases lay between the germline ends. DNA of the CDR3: TGTGCCAGCAGCTTAGCGCTGGGGGCCACTGAAGCTTTCTTT. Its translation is CASSLALGATEAFF.

For the CDR3, the DNA is TGCGCCAGCAGCTTGGAGCCTAGCGGGAGCGACTACAATGAGCAGTTCTTC. As protein: CASSLEPSGSDYNEQFF. J is TRBJ2-1 and V is TRBV5-1; 10 bases align to TRBD2. From germline, CDR1 is SGHRS and CDR2 YFSETQ. Germline trimming cut 0 bases from V and 3 bases from J; bases unmatched to any gene: 6. The CDR3 is 17 amino acids.

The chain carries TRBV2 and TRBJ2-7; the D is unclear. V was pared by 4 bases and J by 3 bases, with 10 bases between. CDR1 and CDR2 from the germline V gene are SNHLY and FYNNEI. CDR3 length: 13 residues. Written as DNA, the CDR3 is TGTGCCAGCAGTGGAGACGGATACTACGAGCAGTACTTC. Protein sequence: CASSGDGYYEQYF.

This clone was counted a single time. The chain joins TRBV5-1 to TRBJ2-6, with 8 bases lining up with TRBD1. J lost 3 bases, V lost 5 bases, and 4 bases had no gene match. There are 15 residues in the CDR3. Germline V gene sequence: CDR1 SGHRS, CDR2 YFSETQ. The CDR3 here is CASRRTGNGANVLTF. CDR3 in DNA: TGCGCCAGCAGGCGGACAGGGAATGGGGCCAACGTCCTGACTTTC.

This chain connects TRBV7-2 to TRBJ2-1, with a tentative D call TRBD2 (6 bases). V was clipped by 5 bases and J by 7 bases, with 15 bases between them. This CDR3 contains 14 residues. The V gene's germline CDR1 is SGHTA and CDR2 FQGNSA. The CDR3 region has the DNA TGTGCCAGCAGCCCCCCCCCGCTAGCGAATGAGCAGTTCTTC. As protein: CASSPPPLANEQFF. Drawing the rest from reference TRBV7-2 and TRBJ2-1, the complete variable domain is GAGVSQSPSNKVTEKGKDVELRCDPISGHTALYWYRQSLGQGLEFLIYFQGNSAPDKSGLPSDRFSAERTGGSVSTLTIQRTQQEDSAVYLCASSPPPLANEQFFGPGTRLTVL.

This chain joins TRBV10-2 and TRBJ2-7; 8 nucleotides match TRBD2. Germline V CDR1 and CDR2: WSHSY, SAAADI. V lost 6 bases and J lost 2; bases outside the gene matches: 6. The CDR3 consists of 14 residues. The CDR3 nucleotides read TGCGCCAGCAGGGGGAACGGGGGGGCCTACGAGCAGTACTTC. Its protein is CASRGNGGAYEQYF.

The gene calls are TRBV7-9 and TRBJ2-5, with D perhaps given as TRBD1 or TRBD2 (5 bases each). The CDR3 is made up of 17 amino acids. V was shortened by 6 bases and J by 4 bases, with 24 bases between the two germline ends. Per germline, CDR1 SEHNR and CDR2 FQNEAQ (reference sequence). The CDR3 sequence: CASRGSGKRRGGETQYF. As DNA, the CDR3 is TGTGCCAGCAGGGGATCAGGCAAGAGGCGTGGGGGAGAGACCCAGTACTTC.

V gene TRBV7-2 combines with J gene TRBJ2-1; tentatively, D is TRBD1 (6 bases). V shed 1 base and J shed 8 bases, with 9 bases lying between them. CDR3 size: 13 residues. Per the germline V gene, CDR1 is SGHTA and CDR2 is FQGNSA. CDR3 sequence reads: CASSLDRVYEQFF. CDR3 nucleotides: TGTGCCAGCAGCTTAGACAGGGTCTATGAGCAGTTCTTC.

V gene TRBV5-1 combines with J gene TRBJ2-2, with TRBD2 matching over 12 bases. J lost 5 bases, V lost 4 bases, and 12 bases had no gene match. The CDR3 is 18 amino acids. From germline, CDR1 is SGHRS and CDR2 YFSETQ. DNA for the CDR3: TGCGCCAGCAGCCCGCGGACTAGCGGGACGGGAGGGACCGGGGAGCTGTTTTTT. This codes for CASSPRTSGTGGTGELFF.

CDR3 region: CASSATPGTTEAFF. The DNA for the CDR3 is TGTGCCAGCAGCGCCACGCCCGGGACCACTGAAGCTTTCTTT. J is TRBJ1-1 and V is TRBV7-8; possible D gene TRBD1, 5 bases. Germline V gene sequence: CDR1 SGHVS, CDR2 FQNEAQ. There are 14 residues in the CDR3. V lost 5 bases to trimming and J lost 4 bases, with 14 bases between them.

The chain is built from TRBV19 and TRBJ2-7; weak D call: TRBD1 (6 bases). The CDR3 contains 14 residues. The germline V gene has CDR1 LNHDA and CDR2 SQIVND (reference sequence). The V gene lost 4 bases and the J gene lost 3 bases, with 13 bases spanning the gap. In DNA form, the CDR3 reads TGTGCCAGTAGTACCCCCGGGACACACTACGAGCAGTACTTC. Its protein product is CASSTPGTHYEQYF.

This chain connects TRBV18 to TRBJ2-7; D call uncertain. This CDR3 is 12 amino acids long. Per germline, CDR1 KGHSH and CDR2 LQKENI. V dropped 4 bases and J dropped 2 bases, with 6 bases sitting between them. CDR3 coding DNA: TGTGCCAGCTCACGAACGGCCTACGAGCAGTACTTC. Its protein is CASSRTAYEQYF.

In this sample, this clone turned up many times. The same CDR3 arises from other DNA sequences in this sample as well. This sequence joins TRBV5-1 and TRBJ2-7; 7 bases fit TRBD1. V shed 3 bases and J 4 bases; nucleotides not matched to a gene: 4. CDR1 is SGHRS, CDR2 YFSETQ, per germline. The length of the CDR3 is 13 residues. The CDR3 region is CASSSSGGYEQYF. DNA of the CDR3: TGCGCCAGCAGCTCTTCAGGGGGTTACGAGCAGTACTTC.

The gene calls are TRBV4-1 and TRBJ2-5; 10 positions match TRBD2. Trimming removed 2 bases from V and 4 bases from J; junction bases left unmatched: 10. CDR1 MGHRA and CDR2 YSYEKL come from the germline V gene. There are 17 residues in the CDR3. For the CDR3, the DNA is TGCGCCAGCAGCCAACAAACAGGGACTAGCGCAACAGAGACCCAGTACTTC. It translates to CASSQQTGTSATETQYF.

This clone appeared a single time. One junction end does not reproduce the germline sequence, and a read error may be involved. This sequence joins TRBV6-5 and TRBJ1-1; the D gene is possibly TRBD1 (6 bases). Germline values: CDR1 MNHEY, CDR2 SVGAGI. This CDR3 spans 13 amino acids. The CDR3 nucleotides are TGTGCCAGCGTACCCCCCGGGGGCTCTGAAGCTTCCTTT. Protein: CASVPPGGSEASF.

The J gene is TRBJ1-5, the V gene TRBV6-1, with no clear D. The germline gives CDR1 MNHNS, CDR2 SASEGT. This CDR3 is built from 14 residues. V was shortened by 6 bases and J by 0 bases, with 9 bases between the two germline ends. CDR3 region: CASRESYSNQPQHF. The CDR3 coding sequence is TGTGCCAGCAGGGAATCTTATAGCAATCAGCCCCAGCATTTT.

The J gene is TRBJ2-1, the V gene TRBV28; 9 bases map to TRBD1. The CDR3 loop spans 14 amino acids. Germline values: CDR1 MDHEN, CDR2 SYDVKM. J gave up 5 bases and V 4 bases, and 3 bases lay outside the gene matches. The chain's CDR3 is CASSSGTGNNEQFF. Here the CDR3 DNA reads TGTGCCAGCAGTTCGGGGACAGGGAACAATGAGCAGTTCTTC.